This T cell receptor beta chain was recovered during a study of human T cells and chemical hapten exposure. Turning to the study itself: On approximately 2 cm by approximately 2 cm of upper inner arm skin, sensitization was performed with 2% DPC. Weekly diphenylcyclopropenone doses were given to patients' scalps across the approximately 24-week study. Points from the study as a whole: TCRs at high frequency, those above 1 in 1000, did not change with DPC sensitization.

In this sample, this clonotype turned up many times. Its antigen remains unidentified. A read error may produce the germline difference seen at one junction end. Each cDNA molecule in the library carried unique molecular identifiers. MiXCR was run by TCRdb on the RACE reads, yielding one entry per CDR3 protein. The table includes hundreds of thousands of distinct CDR3 sequences, under 6.5% detected once. Stated time point: patch test 2, 6 weeks after DPC sensitization. Treatment indicated: therapeutic diphenylcyclopropenone sensitization with weekly scalp DPC. The CDR3 is made up of 12 amino acids. Germline CDR1 reads SSHAT; CDR2 reads FNYEAQ (reference sequence).

The origin of this receptor is a woman younger than 35 with alopecia areata. Some clones in this sample may be carry-over from other donors' samples. The sequencing used whole blood, collected in connection with sensitization to the hapten diphenylcyclopropenone (DPC). The rearrangement joins TRBV7-7 to TRBJ2-7; D remains unclear. CDR3 nucleotides: TGTGCTAGCAGCACTGCTTCCTACGAGCAGTACTTC. Its translation is CASSTASYEQYF.